Below are 11 T cell receptor beta chains sequenced from a single sample in a study of T and B cells in COVID-19 patients. Blood genomic DNA input for TRB amplification was roughly 250-500 ng. TRB rearrangements were amplified by multiplex PCR with BIOMED2 TRB-A/B primers. MiXCR, run by TCRdb on the multiplex PCR reads, gives a single entry per CDR3 protein. Of around 12,000 distinct CDR3 sequences listed, about 33% are singletons. The sequenced sample was blood. The receptor set was obtained from a human donor with active COVID-19.

V gene TRBV18 combines with J gene TRBJ2-4, with a weak D call TRBD1 (5 bases). The germline V gene encodes CDR1 KGHSH and CDR2 LQKENI. The CDR3 is made up of 15 amino acids. V was clipped by 8 bases and J by 2 bases, with 16 bases between them. The CDR3 DNA is TGTGCCAGCGCAAAGGGGCGACATCCCAAAAACATTCAGTACTTC. This codes for CASAKGRHPKNIQYF.

In its sample, this clonotype was seen a few times. The gene calls are TRBV7-9 and TRBJ1-5, with 9 bases lining up with TRBD1. The CDR3 loop spans 14 amino acids. The V gene's germline CDR1 is SEHNR and CDR2 FQNEAQ (reference sequence). The V gene end was trimmed by 4 bases and the J gene end by 7 bases; junction bases not matched to a gene: 5. The CDR3 spells CASSSGQGWQPQHF. CDR3 DNA: TGTGCCAGCAGCTCGGGACAGGGTTGGCAGCCCCAGCATTTT.

V is TRBV13 and J is TRBJ1-5; D may be TRBD1 (6 bases). This CDR3 contains 15 residues. With 3 bases removed from V and 10 bases from J, the gap between germline ends came to 19 bases. Germline V CDR1 and CDR2: PRHDT, FYEKMQ (reference sequence). CDR3 DNA sequence: TGTGCCAGCAGCTTCGGGGGGGGGCCCGAGACTCCCCAGCATTTT. Its translation is CASSFGGGPETPQHF.

This clonotype was observed a handful of times. This chain's CDR3 is CASSLNQNSYNEQFF. For the CDR3, the DNA is TGTGCCAGCAGTTTAAACCAAAACTCCTACAATGAGCAGTTCTTC. The V gene is TRBV12-3 or TRBV12-4, the J gene TRBJ2-1; D is uncertain. V lost 2 bases to trimming and J lost 0 bases, with 8 bases between them. The CDR3 runs to 15 residues.

This clonotype is medium-sized. The V and J genes are TRBV5-6 and TRBJ2-3, with TRBD1 matching over 9 bases. V shed 4 bases and J 4 bases; nucleotides not matched to a gene: 10. CDR3 length equals 16 residues. Germline values: CDR1 SGHDT, CDR2 YYEEEE. In nucleotides, the CDR3 is TGTGCCAGCAGCCCCGTCCACAGGGGGCTGGCAGATACGCAGTATTTT. Translation: CASSPVHRGLADTQYF.

This chain connects TRBV20-1 to TRBJ2-5, with D uncertain. CDR1 DFQATT and CDR2 SNEGSKA come from the germline V gene (reference sequence). Trimming took 0 bases from V and 2 from J, leaving 10 bases between them. The CDR3 covers 14 residues. For the CDR3, the DNA is TGCAGTGCTAGAGATGTTGCGACTCAAGAGACCCAGTACTTC. This translates into CSARDVATQETQYF.

J is TRBJ2-4 and V is TRBV12-3 or TRBV12-4; TRBD2 might be the D (6 bases). Trimming took off 6 bases at V and 4 bases at J, with 19 bases between the two ends. This CDR3 has 16 amino acids. The CDR3 loop reads CASSRAGIGPKNIQYF. The CDR3 region has the DNA TGTGCCAGCAGCCGTGCGGGGATAGGACCAAAAAACATTCAGTACTTC.

Notes on this clonotype: Compared with germline, one end of the junction differs, possibly owing to a read error. This sequence joins TRBV13 and TRBJ2-2; the match to TRBD1 covers 10 bases. CDR1 and CDR2 from the germline V gene are PRHDT and FYEKMQ (reference sequence). This CDR3 has 15 residues. CDR3 residues: CASSSGTGEAGELFF. CDR3 bases: TGCGCCAGCAGCTCCGGGACAGGGGAAGCCGGGGAGCTGTTTTTT.

As to this clonotype: One end of the junction fails to match germline, which may point to a read error. V gene TRBV6-5 combines with J gene TRBJ2-2; TRBD2 matches at 7 bases. Germline V gene sequence: CDR1 MNHEY, CDR2 SVGAGI. The length of the CDR3 is 13 residues. The CDR3 sequence is CATSGGGTGELFF. DNA of the CDR3: TGTGCCACCAGTGGGGGGGGCACCGGGGAGCTGTTTTTT.

The chain is built from TRBV7-2 and TRBJ1-2, with 7 bases that match TRBD1. Germline CDR1 reads SGHTA; CDR2 reads FQGNSA. V shed 1 base, J shed 8 bases, and the junction held 10 bases outside the gene matches. The CDR3 has 15 residues. This CDR3 reads CASSLGTGTKAGYTF. CDR3 nucleotides: TGTGCCAGCAGCTTAGGGACAGGAACAAAAGCGGGCTACACCTTC.

The CDR3 region is CASSFVTGSEKLFF. As DNA, the CDR3 is TGCGCCAGCAGCTTTGTGACAGGGAGTGAAAAACTGTTTTTT. V is TRBV5-1 and J is TRBJ1-4; TRBD1 matches 7 bases. Germline-derived CDR1 and CDR2 are SGHRS and YFSETQ. V shed 2 bases and J 7 bases; nucleotides not matched to a gene: 5. CDR3 length: 14 amino acids.